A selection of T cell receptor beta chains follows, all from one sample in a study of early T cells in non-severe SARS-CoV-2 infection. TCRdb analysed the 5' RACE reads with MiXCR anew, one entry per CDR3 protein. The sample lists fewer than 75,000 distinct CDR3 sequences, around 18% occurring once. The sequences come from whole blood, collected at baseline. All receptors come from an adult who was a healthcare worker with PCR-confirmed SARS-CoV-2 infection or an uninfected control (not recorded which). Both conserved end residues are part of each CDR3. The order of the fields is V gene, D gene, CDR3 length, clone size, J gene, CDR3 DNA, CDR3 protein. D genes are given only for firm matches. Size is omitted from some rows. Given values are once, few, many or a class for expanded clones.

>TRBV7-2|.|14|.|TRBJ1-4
TGTGCCAGCAGTCCCGGGTCCTATAATGAAAAACTGTTTTTT
CASSPGSYNEKLFF
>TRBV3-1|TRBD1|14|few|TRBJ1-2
TGTGCCAGCAGACGACGACAGGGAGGGACGGGCTACACCTTC
CASRRRQGGTGYTF
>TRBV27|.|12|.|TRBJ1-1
TGTGCCAGCAGTTTGGCAGGGACTAAAACTTTCTTT
CASSLAGTKTFF
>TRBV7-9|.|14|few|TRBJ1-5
TGTGCCAGCAGCTTGGCAGGGGACGGTCAGCCCCAGCATTTT
CASSLAGDGQPQHF
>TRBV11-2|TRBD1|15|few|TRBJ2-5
TGTGCCAGCAGCTTAGGGGACAGGGACCAAGAGACCCAGTACTTC
CASSLGDRDQETQYF
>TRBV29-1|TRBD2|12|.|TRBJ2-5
TGCAGCGTTGCAGACCCGGGACTAGCGTCCCAATTC
CSVADPGLASQF
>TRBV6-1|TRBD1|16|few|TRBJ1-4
TGTGCCAGCAGTGGGGCTTCGAGACAGGGTTGGGAAAAACTGTTTTTT
CASSGASRQGWEKLFF
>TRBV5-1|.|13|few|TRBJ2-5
TGTGCCAGCAGTTTAGGGGGAGGAGAGACCCAGTACTTC
CASSLGGGETQYF
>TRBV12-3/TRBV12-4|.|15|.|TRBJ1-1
TGTGCCAGCAGTTTAACCCAGACAGAGAACACTGAAGCTTTCTTT
CASSLTQTENTEAFF
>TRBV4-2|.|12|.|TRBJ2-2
TGTGCCAGCAGGGGAGGGACACCCGGGCTGTTTTTT
CASRGGTPGLFF
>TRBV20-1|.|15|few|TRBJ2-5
TGCAGTGCTAGAGATATGACAGATCCGGGAGAGACCCAGTACTTC
CSARDMTDPGETQYF
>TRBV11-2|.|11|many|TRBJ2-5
TGTGCCAGCAGCTTAAGAGAGACCCAGTACTTC
CASSLRETQYF
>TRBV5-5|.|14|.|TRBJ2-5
TGTGCCAGCAGCCGGCTGCCGGGGATCGAGACCCAGTACTTC
CASSRLPGIETQYF
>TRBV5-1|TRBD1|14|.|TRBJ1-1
TGCGCCAGCAGCTTGGAGGCAGGGGGCACTGAAGCTTTCTTT
CASSLEAGGTEAFF
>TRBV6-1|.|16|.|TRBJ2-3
TGTGCCAGCAGTGAAGGGAGCGGCCTAAGCACAGATACGCAGTATTTT
CASSEGSGLSTDTQYF
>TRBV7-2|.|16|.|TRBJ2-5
TGTGCCAGCAGCCCAACCCCTAGGGTCAGAGAAGAGACCCAGTACTTC
CASSPTPRVREETQYF
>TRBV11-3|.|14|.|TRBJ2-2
TGTGCCAGCAGCTTAGATTCGGGAACCGGGGAGCTGTTTTTT
CASSLDSGTGELFF
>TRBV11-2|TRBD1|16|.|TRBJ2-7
TGTGCCAGCAGCTTATTAGGGACAGGGGGGAAGTACGAGCAGTACTTC
CASSLLGTGGKYEQYF
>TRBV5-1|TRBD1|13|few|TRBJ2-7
TGCGCCAGCAGCCTGGGACAGGACCTCGAGCAGTACTTC
CASSLGQDLEQYF
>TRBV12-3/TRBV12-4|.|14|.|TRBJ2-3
TGTGCAACGGGGTCGACGGGTGGGGCAGATACGCAGTATTTT
CATGSTGGADTQYF
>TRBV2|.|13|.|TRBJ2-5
TGTGCCAGCAGTGATAACTACCAAGAGACCCAGTACTTC
CASSDNYQETQYF
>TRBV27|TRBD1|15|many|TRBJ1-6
TGTGCCAGCAGTGACAGGGGGCTAACGGGTTCACCCCTCCACTTT
CASSDRGLTGSPLHF
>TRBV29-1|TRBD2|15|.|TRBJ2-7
TGCAGCGTTGTGGGACTAGCGGGAGATACTAAAGAGCAGTACTTC
CSVVGLAGDTKEQYF
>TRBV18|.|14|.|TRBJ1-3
TGTGCCAGCACACCGGCAGATCCGGGAAACACCATATATTTT
CASTPADPGNTIYF
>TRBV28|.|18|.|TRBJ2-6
TGTGCCAGCAGTTTCTGGGGGGGCCGACCTTCTGGGGCCAACGTCCTGACTTTC
CASSFWGGRPSGANVLTF
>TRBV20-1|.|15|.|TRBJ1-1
TGCAGTGCAGCCCGACTTCAGGGGAGGGACACTGAAGCTTTCTTT
CSAARLQGRDTEAFF
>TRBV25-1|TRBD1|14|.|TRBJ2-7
TGTGCCAGCAGTGAAAGGGACAGGGCCTACGAGCAGTACTTC
CASSERDRAYEQYF
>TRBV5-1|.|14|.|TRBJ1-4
TGCGCCAGCAGCTCCGGACAGAGAGATGAAAAACTGTTTTTT
CASSSGQRDEKLFF
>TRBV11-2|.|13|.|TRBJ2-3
TGTGCCAGCAGCCCCAAGTCCAGCGGTACGCAGTATTTT
CASSPKSSGTQYF
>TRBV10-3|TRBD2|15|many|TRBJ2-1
TGTGCCATCAGTCCAATCGAGGGAGGGCTCCCCGGGCAGTTCTTC
CAISPIEGGLPGQFF
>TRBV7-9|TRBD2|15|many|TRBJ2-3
TGTGCCAGCAGCTCCCCTTTGGCGGGGGGCCATACGCAGTATTTT
CASSSPLAGGHTQYF
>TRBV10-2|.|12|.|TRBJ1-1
TGCGCCAGCAGTCGGAAGAACACTGAAGCTTTCTTT
CASSRKNTEAFF
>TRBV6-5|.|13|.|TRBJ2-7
TGTGCCAGCACCCAGGGGCCCTACTACGAGCAGTACTTC
CASTQGPYYEQYF
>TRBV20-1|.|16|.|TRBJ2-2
TGCAGTGCTAGAGATCGACCGACAGCGAACACCGGGGAGCTGTTTTTT
CSARDRPTANTGELFF
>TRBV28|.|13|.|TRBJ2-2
TGTGCCAGCAGTTTTAGCCGGGCGACGGAGCTGTTTTTT
CASSFSRATELFF
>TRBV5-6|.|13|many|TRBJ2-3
TGTGCCAGCAGCTTGACAGGGATAGATACGCAGTATTTT
CASSLTGIDTQYF
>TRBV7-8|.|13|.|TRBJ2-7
TGTGCCAGCAGCTTAGATGGTGCAAGGGAGCAGTACTTC
CASSLDGAREQYF
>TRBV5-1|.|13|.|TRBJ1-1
TGCGCCAGCAGCTTGGGGGGGTCCCCAGAAGCTTTCTTT
CASSLGGSPEAFF
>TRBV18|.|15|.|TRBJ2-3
TGTGCCAGCTCACCACCGGGTCAACCACAAAATACGCAGTATTTT
CASSPPGQPQNTQYF
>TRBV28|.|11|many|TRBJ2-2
TGTGCCAGCACCGTGACCGGGGAGCTGTTTTTT
CASTVTGELFF
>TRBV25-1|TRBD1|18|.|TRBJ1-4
TGTGCCAGCAGTGGACAGGGGGCGCGCGTCAATGCTAATGAAAAACTGTTTTTT
CASSGQGARVNANEKLFF
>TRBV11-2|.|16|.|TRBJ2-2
TGTGCCAGCAGCCCGTCGGTCGGATCGGGGACCGGGGAGCTGTTTTTT
CASSPSVGSGTGELFF
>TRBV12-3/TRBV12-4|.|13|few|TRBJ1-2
TGTGCCAGCAGTCTCGGACGGGGGTATGGCTACACCTTC
CASSLGRGYGYTF
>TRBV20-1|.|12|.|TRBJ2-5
TGCAGTGCTACACCGGGAGTAGAGACCCAGTACTTC
CSATPGVETQYF
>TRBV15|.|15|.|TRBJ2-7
TGTGCCACCAGCAGAGAGCCCGGCTTCTCCTACGAGCAGTACTTC
CATSREPGFSYEQYF
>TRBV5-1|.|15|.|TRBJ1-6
TGCGCCAGCAGCTTGGGGGTACAGGGCGGCTCACCCCTCCACTTT
CASSLGVQGGSPLHF
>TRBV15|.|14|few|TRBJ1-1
TGTGCCACCAGCAGAGATAGACTCGGCACTGAAGCTTTCTTT
CATSRDRLGTEAFF